This entry lists 15 T cell receptor beta chains sequenced from one sample in a study. Tregs were sorted as CD4+CD25+CD127-/low cells. Each CDR3 protein is one row after TCRdb ran MiXCR on the 5' RACE reads. The table lists around 10,000 distinct CDR3 sequences, approximately 26% of them singletons. Sequences were obtained from Tregs sorted from a lymph node. These receptors all stem from a female donor with breast cancer.

This clonotype is deemed medium-sized (0.01 to 0.1%). The V gene is TRBV7-9, the J gene TRBJ1-1; D is perhaps TRBD1 (6 bases). V was trimmed by 5 bases and J by 8 bases, leaving 18 bases between them. Germline V gives CDR1 SEHNR, CDR2 FQNEAQ (reference sequence). CDR3 length: 14 residues. For the CDR3, the DNA is TGTGCCAGCAGCCCGCCGGACAGCGACTACGAAGCTTTCTTT. Protein: CASSPPDSDYEAFF. Drawing the rest from reference TRBV7-9 and TRBJ1-1, the complete variable domain is DTGVSQNPRHKITKRGQNVTFRCDPISEHNRLYWYRQTLGQGPEFLTYFQNEAQLEKSRLLSDRFSAERPKGSFSTLEIQRTEQGDSAMYLCASSPPDSDYEAFFGQGTRLTVV.

In its sample, this clonotype was seen many times. The chain joins TRBV6-1 to TRBJ2-1, with 9 bases matching TRBD2. CDR1 and CDR2 (germline): MNHNS, SASEGT. V was clipped by 6 bases and J by 8 bases; unmatched bases: 11. The CDR3 loop spans 15 amino acids. Written as DNA, the CDR3 is TGTGCCAGCAGCGCCCTAGCGGGACCAGGGGATGAGCAGTTCTTC. It is translated as CASSALAGPGDEQFF.

In this sample, this clonotype turned up a few times. The J gene is TRBJ1-5, the V gene TRBV20-1, with D uncertain. CDR1 DFQATT and CDR2 SNEGSKA come from the germline V gene (reference sequence). The CDR3 length is 13 residues. Trimming left V 3 bases short and J 2 bases short, with 8 bases between. CDR3: CSARVVGNQPQHF. The CDR3, as DNA: TGCAGTGCTAGGGTAGTCGGCAATCAGCCCCAGCATTTT.

Concerning this clonotype: A much larger clone is a single base away; this may be a read error. The V call is TRBV25-1, the J call TRBJ2-1, with no clear D. With 11 bases removed from V and 4 bases from J, the gap between germline ends came to 9 bases. The germline V gene has CDR1 MGHDK and CDR2 SYGVNS. CDR3 length: 11 amino acids. This CDR3 is CAAGRYNEQFF. For the CDR3, the DNA is TGTGCCGCTGGCAGGTACAATGAGCAGTTCTTC.

By frequency in the sample, this clonotype is medium-sized (0.01 to 0.1%). The genes are TRBV15 and TRBJ1-1, with a tentative D call TRBD1 (5 bases). CDR3 size: 14 residues. V was cut by 5 bases and J by 1 base, with 11 bases left in between. Germline CDR1 LNHNV, CDR2 YYDKDF (reference sequence). The CDR3 coding sequence is TGTGCCACCAGCCCCCGACAGTGGAACACTGAAGCTTTCTTT. This sequence encodes CATSPRQWNTEAFF.

This clonotype was detected a few times. A clone one base away is much larger, so this may be a read error. CDR3 in DNA: TGCAGCGTTAGACAGCACGAGCAGTACTTC. Its translation: CSVRQHEQYF. The chain combines TRBV29-1 with TRBJ2-7, with D perhaps matching TRBD1 (5 bases). Trimming removed 5 bases at V and 5 bases at J, with 7 bases between. The CDR3 sequence is 10 residues long. Germline CDR1 and CDR2: SQVTM and ANQGSEA.

In its sample, this clonotype is medium-sized. The rearrangement links TRBV29-1 to TRBJ2-2; D perhaps matches TRBD1 (6 bases). The CDR3 runs to 13 residues. V was trimmed by 5 bases and J by 5 bases, leaving 12 bases between them. CDR1 is SQVTM, CDR2 ANQGSEA, per germline. The CDR3: CSVFGTSTGELFF. CDR3 coding DNA: TGCAGCGTTTTCGGGACATCGACCGGGGAGCTGTTTTTT.

This clonotype has ten or more counts. This chain connects TRBV3-1 to TRBJ1-1; 7 positions agree with TRBD1. With 6 bases clipped from V and 0 bases from J, the junction kept 7 bases outside the gene matches. CDR1 and CDR2 (germline): LGHDT, YNNKEL (reference sequence). This CDR3 spans 15 amino acids. CDR3 sequence (DNA): TGTGCCAGCAGAAAAGCCGGGACAGTGAACACTGAAGCTTTCTTT. Residues: CASRKAGTVNTEAFF.

In its sample, this clonotype was seen once. One end of the junction does not line up with germline, which may come from a read error. The gene calls are TRBV20-1 and TRBJ2-1; TRBD1 is a possible D gene (6 bases). The CDR3 totals 14 residues. Germline CDR1 is DFQATT and CDR2 is SNEGSKA (reference sequence). The CDR3 region has the DNA TGCAATGCTAGATGGCGCGCAGGGGAAGATGAGCAGTTCTTC. Protein sequence: CNARWRAGEDEQFF.

Points on this clonotype: One base away lies a much larger clone, so this may be a sequencing read error. V gene TRBV19 combines with J gene TRBJ2-1; TRBD2 is a possible D gene (6 bases). The V end was cut by 1 base, the J end by 5 bases, with 15 bases between. From germline, CDR1 is LNHDA and CDR2 SQIVND (reference sequence). The CDR3 runs to 16 residues. CDR3 bases: TGTGCCAGTAGTATAGTAGGAGGGCTTTCCCACAATGAGCAGTTCTTC. Protein product: CASSIVGGLSHNEQFF. The full variable domain, with the rest looked up from reference TRBV19 and TRBJ2-1, is DGGITQSPKYLFRKEGQNVTLSCEQNLNHDAMYWYRQDPGQGLRLIYYSQIVNDFQKGDIAEGYSVSREKKESFPLTVTSAQKNPTAFYLCASSIVGGLSHNEQFFGPGTRLTVL.

This clonotype showed up many times. The V and J genes are TRBV29-1 and TRBJ1-4; TRBD1 matches at 8 bases. CDR1 SQVTM and CDR2 ANQGSEA come from the germline V gene. The V gene end was trimmed by 7 bases and the J gene end by 6 bases; junction bases not matched to a gene: 7. The CDR3 totals 13 residues. The CDR3 loop reads CSGIRGRDEKLFF. CDR3 sequence (DNA): TGCAGCGGCATCAGGGGGCGCGATGAAAAACTGTTTTTT.

With regard to this clonotype: Its ends do not fully match the called genes, so a read error is possible. The chain carries TRBV29-1 and TRBJ2-2; no clear D. Germline assignment: CDR1 SQVTM and CDR2 ANQGSEA. This CDR3 has 13 residues. The CDR3 sequence is CSVVCHNIGELFF. The CDR3 nucleotides read TGCAGCGTTGTGTGCCACAACATCGGGGAGCTGTTTTTT.

The V and J genes are TRBV5-1 and TRBJ2-1; tentative D call: TRBD2 (6 bases). The germline CDR1 and CDR2 sequences are SGHRS and YFSETQ. The CDR3 length is 15 residues. The V end lost 7 bases, the J end lost 5 bases, and 19 bases lay between the germline ends. The CDR3 DNA reads as TGCGCCAGCCGCACCGGGGTAGCGGAAGACAATGAGCAGTTCTTC. Its translation: CASRTGVAEDNEQFF. Drawing the rest from reference TRBV5-1 and TRBJ2-1, the complete variable domain is KAGVTQTPRYLIKTRGQQVTLSCSPISGHRSVSWYQQTPGQGLQFLFEYFSETQRNKGNFPGRFSGRQFSNSRSEMNVSTLELGDSALYLCASRTGVAEDNEQFFGPGTRLTVL.

This clonotype was seen at least ten times. This rearrangement joins TRBV5-1 to TRBJ2-3, with unresolved D. The CDR3 contains 15 residues. V lost 1 base, J lost 5 bases, and 14 bases lay in between. The germline V gene has CDR1 SGHRS and CDR2 YFSETQ. The CDR3 region has the DNA TGCGCCAGCAGCTTGAGTGGGTTTGAACAAGATACGCAGTATTTT. The encoded protein is CASSLSGFEQDTQYF.

This clonotype is medium-sized by share. The chain combines TRBV7-6 with TRBJ1-1; D call uncertain. With 4 bases removed from V and 6 bases from J, the gap between germline ends came to 6 bases. The CDR3 is made up of 11 amino acids. Germline CDR1 reads SGHVS; CDR2 reads FNYEAQ. This chain's CDR3 is CASSSNSEAFF. In nucleotides, the CDR3 is TGTGCCAGCAGCTCAAATTCTGAAGCTTTCTTT.